The entry below describes one T cell receptor beta chain. Its antigen is still unknown. These data are taken from a study of graft-versus-host responses after intestinal transplantation. The overall study: Induction with anti-thymocyte globulin, then tacrolimus and steroids for roughly three years, was given to all recipients. Overall study findings and caveats: Within the allografts of patients who had graft-donor T cell macrochimerism, graft-versus-host to host-versus-graft clonal ratios were high.

Using immunoSEQ multiplex PCR, the repertoire was profiled, and TCRdb retains in-frame clones only, with some absent. The sample includes over 100,000 clones, 85% to 95% of them seen just once. This TCR came from a human donor who received an intestinal transplant. The sequences come from unstimulated CD8+ T cells sorted from spleen or lymph node cells, collected before intestinal transplant.

This chain's CDR3 is CASSLGGGTGSTDTQYF. The CDR3 nucleotides are TGTGCCAGCAGCTTAGGTGGGGGGACAGGGAGCACAGATACGCAGTATTTT. This sequence joins TRBV11-3 and TRBJ2-3; 9 bases fit TRBD1. This CDR3 spans 17 amino acids. J was trimmed by 0 bases and V by 1 base; bases with no gene match: 5. The germline CDR1 and CDR2 sequences are SGHNT and YENEEA.